This T cell receptor (beta chain) was captured in a study of cytomegalovirus exposure and HLA in healthy donors. The V end lost 2 bases, the J end lost 4 bases, and 14 bases lay between the germline ends. CDR1 is MNHNS and CDR2 is SASEGT in the germline V gene. The CDR3 is 15 amino acids. Donors came from a validation cohort of about 120 subjects, distinct from the first 666-subject cohort. For this clone: Its antigen is not identified.

Study-wide results and limits: A few chains linked to CMV were shown in vitro to be specific for CMV antigens. Overall, roughly 160 TCR beta chains were annotated as cytomegalovirus-associated. Many donors carried some public TCRs, although rarity characterized most TCR sequences.

Using immunoSEQ multiplex PCR, the repertoire was profiled, and TCRdb retains in-frame clones only, with some absent. The top ten clones hold roughly 1.9% of a sample with fewer than 100,000 clones, approximately 90% of them seen once. The V and J genes are TRBV6-1 and TRBJ1-2, with D hard to call. The receptor was isolated from a young man in good health and CMV-seronegative. The source material was PBMCs. CDR3 protein: CASSETGIIPYGYTF. The DNA for the CDR3 is TGTGCCAGCAGTGAAACGGGAATTATCCCCTATGGCTACACCTTC.